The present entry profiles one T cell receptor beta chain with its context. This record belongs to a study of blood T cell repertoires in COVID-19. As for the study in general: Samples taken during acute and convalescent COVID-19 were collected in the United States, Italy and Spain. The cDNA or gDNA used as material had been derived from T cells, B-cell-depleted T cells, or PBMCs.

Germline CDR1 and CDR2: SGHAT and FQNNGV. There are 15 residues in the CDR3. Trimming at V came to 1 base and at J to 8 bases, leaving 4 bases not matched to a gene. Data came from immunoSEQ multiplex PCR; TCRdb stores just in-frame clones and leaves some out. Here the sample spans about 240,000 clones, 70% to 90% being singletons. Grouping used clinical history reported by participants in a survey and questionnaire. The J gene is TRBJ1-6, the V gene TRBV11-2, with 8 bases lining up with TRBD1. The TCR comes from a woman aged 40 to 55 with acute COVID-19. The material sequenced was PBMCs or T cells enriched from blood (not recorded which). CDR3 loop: CASSLVGQGDSPLHF. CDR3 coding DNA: TGTGCCAGCAGCTTAGTCGGACAGGGTGATTCACCCCTCCACTTT. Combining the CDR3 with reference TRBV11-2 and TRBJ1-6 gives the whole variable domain EAGVAQSPRYKIIEKRQSVAFWCNPISGHATLYWYQQILGQGPKLLIQFQNNGVVDDSQLPKDRFSAERLKGVDSTLKIQPAKLEDSAVYLCASSLVGQGDSPLHFGNGTRLTVT.